The next 30 T cell receptor beta chains were all read from a single sample in a study of graft-versus-host responses after intestinal transplantation. Assay used: immunoSEQ multiplex PCR; TCRdb lists only in-frame clones, some missing. The sample lists 35,000 to 45,000 clones; over 85% were seen once. The starting material was PBMCs, obtained 16 days after intestinal transplant. These receptors came from a human patient who received an intestinal transplant, so some T cells may come from the graft donor.

This sequence joins TRBV10-2 and TRBJ2-2, with D possibly being TRBD1 (6 bases). The V end lost 7 bases, the J end lost 0 bases, and 12 bases lay between the germline ends. The germline V gene has CDR1 WSHSY and CDR2 SAAADI. This CDR3 has 15 amino acids. CDR3 in DNA: TGCGCCAGCACTGTACAGGGACCGAACACCGGGGAGCTGTTTTTT. Protein: CASTVQGPNTGELFF.

The gene calls are TRBV7-3 and TRBJ1-4; 7 nucleotides match TRBD1. The V gene's germline CDR1 is SGHTA and CDR2 FQGTGA. The CDR3 is made up of 15 amino acids. V lost 1 base, J lost 4 bases, and 3 bases stayed unmatched. The CDR3, as DNA: TGTGCCAGCAGCTTAAGGGACAGAGTTAATGAAAAACTGTTTTTT. Its translation: CASSLRDRVNEKLFF. The full variable domain, completed using reference TRBV7-3 and TRBJ1-4, is GAGVSQTPSNKVTEKGKYVELRCDPISGHTALYWYRQSLGQGPEFLIYFQGTGAADDSGLPNDRFFAVRPEGSVSTLKIQRTERGDSAVYLCASSLRDRVNEKLFFGSGTQLSVL.

The chain has TRBV28 and TRBJ1-6; no firm D call. The CDR3 has 15 amino acids. CDR1 MDHEN and CDR2 SYDVKM come from the germline V gene. Trimming removed 6 bases from V and 2 bases from J, with 11 bases in between. The CDR3 reads CASSRRGAYNSPLHF. The CDR3 DNA reads TGTGCCAGCAGCCGTCGCGGGGCCTATAATTCACCCCTCCACTTT.

In its sample, this clone was seen once. V and J are TRBV4-1 and TRBJ2-7; D is possibly TRBD2 (6 bases). Germline CDR1 is MGHRA and CDR2 is YSYEKL. The V end was cut by 0 bases, the J end by 0 bases, with 12 bases between. This CDR3 has 16 amino acids. CDR3 sequence (DNA): TGCGCCAGCAGCCAAGAGGGGGGATTCGGCTCCTACGAGCAGTACTTC. Translation gives CASSQEGGFGSYEQYF.

The chain joins TRBV28 to TRBJ1-4; TRBD1 matches 7 bases. Germline V gene lookup returns CDR1 MDHEN and CDR2 SYDVKM. This CDR3 contains 14 residues. J gave up 4 bases and V 10 bases, and 9 bases lay outside the gene matches. CDR3: CATLPGQSNEKLFF. The CDR3, as DNA: TGTGCCACCTTACCGGGACAGAGTAATGAAAAACTGTTTTTT.

The count of this clone is one. The chain carries TRBV6-5 and TRBJ2-7; 12 bases align to TRBD2. CDR3 length: 15 residues. With 4 bases clipped from V and 4 bases from J, the junction kept 5 bases outside the gene matches. Germline V gives CDR1 MNHEY, CDR2 SVGAGI. The DNA of the CDR3 is TGTGCCAGCAGTTCGGGACTAGCGGGTCCTTACGAGCAGTACTTC. Protein sequence: CASSSGLAGPYEQYF.

The V call is TRBV4-1, the J call TRBJ2-7; D perhaps matches TRBD2 (5 bases). Per germline, CDR1 MGHRA and CDR2 YSYEKL. The CDR3 loop spans 14 amino acids. The V and J ends lost 1 base and 0 bases respectively, with 7 bases between them. The CDR3 here is CASSQVEGSYEQYF. The CDR3 bases are TGCGCCAGCAGCCAAGTTGAGGGCTCCTACGAGCAGTACTTC.

The chain recombines TRBV2 with TRBJ2-2, with 7 bases that match TRBD2. Germline V gene sequence: CDR1 SNHLY, CDR2 FYNNEI. This CDR3 has 12 residues. Trimming removed 8 bases from V and 4 bases from J; junction bases left unmatched: 1. CDR3 residues: CASPSGTGELFF. CDR3 bases: TGTGCCAGCCCTAGCGGCACCGGGGAGCTGTTTTTT.

This rearrangement joins TRBV6-5 to TRBJ2-1, with D unclear. V lost 3 bases and J 7 bases, leaving 16 bases between the germline ends. Germline CDR1 reads MNHEY; CDR2 reads SVGAGI. The CDR3 is 15 amino acids. CDR3 loop: CASSYSQGSGNEQFF. The CDR3 region has the DNA TGTGCCAGCAGTTATTCACAAGGGTCCGGGAATGAGCAGTTCTTC.

This rearrangement joins TRBV7-9 to TRBJ2-7, with 10 bases lining up with TRBD1. The CDR3 runs to 14 residues. CDR1 and CDR2 (germline): SEHNR, FQNEAQ (reference sequence). Trimming cost V 5 bases and J 2 bases; bases outside gene matches: 3. The chain's CDR3 is CASSGGTGAYEQYF. CDR3 sequence (DNA): TGTGCCAGCAGCGGGGGGACAGGGGCCTACGAGCAGTACTTC.

The rearrangement uses TRBV5-1 and TRBJ1-4; D is possibly TRBD1 (6 bases). The CDR3 has 18 amino acids. The V end lost 0 bases, the J end lost 0 bases, and 15 bases lay between the germline ends. Germline CDR1 is SGHRS and CDR2 is YFSETQ. CDR3 bases: TGCGCCAGCAGCTTGGACCTCGGGGGGGCGGCAACTAATGAAAAACTGTTTTTT. Amino acid sequence: CASSLDLGGAATNEKLFF. Looking up the rest from reference TRBV5-1 and TRBJ1-4 gives the full variable domain: KAGVTQTPRYLIKTRGQQVTLSCSPISGHRSVSWYQQTPGQGLQFLFEYFSETQRNKGNFPGRFSGRQFSNSRSEMNVSTLELGDSALYLCASSLDLGGAATNEKLFFGSGTQLSVL.

The rearrangement links TRBV5-6 to TRBJ1-5, with TRBD1 matching over 9 bases. The CDR3 length is 16 residues. Unmatched junction bases numbered 5, after V lost 4 bases and J lost 0 bases. The germline V gene has CDR1 SGHDT and CDR2 YYEEEE. The CDR3: CASSTWGQGSNQPQHF. CDR3 coding DNA: TGTGCCAGCAGCACCTGGGGACAGGGTAGCAATCAGCCCCAGCATTTT. Variable domain in full (rest from reference TRBV5-6 and TRBJ1-5): DAGVTQSPTHLIKTRGQQVTLRCSPKSGHDTVSWYQQALGQGPQFIFQYYEEEERQRGNFPDRFSGHQFPNYSSELNVNALLLGDSALYLCASSTWGQGSNQPQHFGDGTRLSIL.

The V call is TRBV4-1, the J call TRBJ1-1; tentatively, D is TRBD1 (5 bases). Looked up from germline, CDR1 is MGHRA and CDR2 is YSYEKL. Trimming removed 4 bases at V and 5 bases at J, with 14 bases between. CDR3 length equals 14 residues. The CDR3 DNA follows: TGCGCCAGCAGCCCCAAGAACGCAGGGACTGAAGCTTTCTTT. This translates into CASSPKNAGTEAFF.

The chain links TRBV9 to TRBJ2-1; the D gene is possibly TRBD2 (5 bases). The germline gives CDR1 SGDLS, CDR2 YYNGEE. This CDR3 contains 15 residues. V lost 4 bases and J lost 2, with 13 bases in between. In DNA, the CDR3 is TGTGCCAGCAGCCTCACGGGAACACCCTACAATGAGCAGTTCTTC. It codes for CASSLTGTPYNEQFF.

The CDR3 sequence is CASSESWQGNDYEQYF. CDR3 nucleotides: TGCGCCAGCAGTGAGTCTTGGCAGGGGAACGACTACGAGCAGTACTTC. The chain uses TRBV10-1 and TRBJ2-5; D is perhaps TRBD1 (6 bases). The J call is in doubt because the DNA end fits TRBJ2-7 better. CDR3 size: 16 residues. Per the germline V gene, CDR1 is WNHNN and CDR2 is SYGVQD (reference sequence).

J is TRBJ1-4 and V is TRBV7-2; tentatively, D is TRBD1 (6 bases). This CDR3 has 14 residues. The ends were cut back, 5 bases at V and 7 bases at J, with 14 bases in the middle. Germline V gene data show CDR1 as SGHTA and CDR2 as FQGNSA. The CDR3 loop is CASSPRGGTEKLFF. In DNA form, the CDR3 reads TGTGCCAGCAGCCCCCGGGGGGGCACTGAAAAACTGTTTTTT.

This CDR3 is CASRNFGTQGTQYF. The CDR3, as DNA: TGTGCCAGCCGAAACTTCGGGACTCAAGGGACCCAGTACTTC. The V gene is TRBV21-1, the J gene TRBJ2-5; the table's D call, TRBD2, has no DNA check behind it. TRBV21-1 is recorded as a pseudogene. The CDR3 totals 14 residues.

The rearrangement links TRBV9 to TRBJ2-1; TRBD2 aligns across 12 bases. Trimming at V came to 0 bases and at J to 5 bases, leaving 3 bases not matched to a gene. There are 16 residues in the CDR3. Per germline, CDR1 SGDLS and CDR2 YYNGEE. The CDR3 nucleotides read TGTGCCAGCAGCGTAGATCTAGCGGGAGGGAACAATGAGCAGTTCTTC. It specifies CASSVDLAGGNNEQFF.

The rearrangement links TRBV10-1 to TRBJ2-1; D gene unclear. Germline V gene data show CDR1 as WNHNN and CDR2 as SYGVQD (reference sequence). This CDR3 has 13 amino acids. With 5 bases removed from V and 10 bases from J, the gap between germline ends came to 15 bases. CDR3 sequence (DNA): TGCGCCAGCAGTACAATGCCTCTTTCGGAGCAGTTCTTC. Residues: CASSTMPLSEQFF.

The chain employs TRBV10-1 and TRBJ1-1; 9 bases map to TRBD1. The CDR3 has 13 residues. V lost 6 bases to trimming and J lost 9 bases; unmatched junction nucleotides: 8. Germline CDR1 WNHNN, CDR2 SYGVQD (reference sequence). Here the CDR3 reads CASRSQTGGKAFF. The CDR3 DNA sequence: TGCGCCAGCAGGAGTCAGACAGGGGGAAAAGCTTTCTTT.

The J gene is TRBJ2-1, the V gene TRBV4-3; 7 nucleotides align to TRBD2. Germline trimming cut 0 bases from V and 3 bases from J; bases unmatched to any gene: 8. CDR3 length: 17 amino acids. Per the germline V gene, CDR1 is LGHNA and CDR2 is YSLEER. CDR3 loop: CASSQDRGDSDYNEQFF. The CDR3 bases are TGCGCCAGCAGCCAAGATCGGGGGGACTCGGACTACAATGAGCAGTTCTTC.

The V call is TRBV27, the J call TRBJ2-7, with 8 bases identical to TRBD1. The CDR3 runs 13 residues. Looked up from germline, CDR1 is MNHEY and CDR2 is SMNVEV (reference sequence). With 4 bases clipped from V and 4 bases from J, the junction kept 3 bases outside the gene matches. In DNA, the CDR3 is TGTGCCAGCAGTTCGCGGACAGGGTACGAGCAGTACTTC. Translation gives CASSSRTGYEQYF.

This clone has a single count. Different DNA sequences within this sample yield the same CDR3. The V call is TRBV9, the J call TRBJ2-5; maybe TRBD2 (6 bases). V lost 0 bases to trimming and J lost 5 bases, with 11 bases between them. Germline assignment: CDR1 SGDLS and CDR2 YYNGEE. The CDR3 has 14 amino acids. This chain's CDR3 is CASSVGGTEETQYF. The CDR3 coding sequence is TGTGCCAGCAGCGTAGGGGGGACTGAGGAGACCCAGTACTTC.

The V call is TRBV28, the J call TRBJ2-5; TRBD1 matches at 7 bases. The CDR3 has 14 residues. Looked up from germline, CDR1 is MDHEN and CDR2 is SYDVKM. V gave up 6 bases and J gave up 5 bases; unmatched junction bases: 9. Written as DNA, the CDR3 is TGTGCCAGCAGCCCCTTGGGACAGATGGAGACCCAGTACTTC. Protein: CASSPLGQMETQYF.

The chain recombines TRBV4-1 with TRBJ2-6; perhaps D is TRBD1 or TRBD2 (5 bases each). V was trimmed by 3 bases and J by 3 bases, leaving 24 bases between them. CDR3 size: 20 residues. Germline-derived CDR1 and CDR2 are MGHRA and YSYEKL. The CDR3 DNA reads as TGCGCCAGCAGCCAGCCCGGGACGCCCCAGGGAATAGATGGGGCCAACGTCCTGACTTTC. The encoded protein is CASSQPGTPQGIDGANVLTF.

The CDR3 region is CASSADLNYEQYF. The CDR3 nucleotides are TGTGCCAGTAGTGCGGACTTGAACTACGAGCAGTACTTC. This chain links TRBV19 with TRBJ2-7, with D perhaps TRBD2 (5 bases). V gave up 5 bases and J gave up 3 bases, with 11 bases separating them. This CDR3 comprises 13 residues. Per germline, CDR1 LNHDA and CDR2 SQIVND (reference sequence).

V is TRBV6-4 and J is TRBJ2-2; D gene uncertain. V was pared by 6 bases and J by 2 bases, with 10 bases between. The germline gives CDR1 MRHNA, CDR2 SNTAGT. This CDR3 is built from 14 residues. Here the CDR3 reads CASRRTANTGELFF. The CDR3 nucleotides read TGTGCCAGCAGGCGTACTGCCAACACCGGGGAGCTGTTTTTT.

The J gene is TRBJ2-5, the V gene TRBV7-2; D tentatively reads TRBD1 or TRBD2 (5 bases each). Germline V CDR1 and CDR2: SGHTA, FQGNSA. Trimming removed 7 bases from V and 1 base from J, with 16 bases in between. CDR3 length: 15 residues. The CDR3 nucleotides are TGTGCCAGCACCCACGGGGCCCAGACCCAAGAGACCCAGTACTTC. Translation gives CASTHGAQTQETQYF.

The chain links TRBV27 to TRBJ2-7, with 7 bases fitting TRBD1. This CDR3 has 15 residues. The J segment lost 7 bases and the V segment lost 1 base, leaving 10 bases of the junction unmatched. Germline values: CDR1 MNHEY, CDR2 SMNVEV (reference sequence). CDR3 bases: TGTGCCAGCAGTTTATACGGGTATACAGGGGTTGAGCAGTACTTC. Residues: CASSLYGYTGVEQYF.

This chain joins TRBV7-9 and TRBJ2-2, with D perhaps given as TRBD1 or TRBD2 (6 bases each). This CDR3 has 17 residues. Trimming pared 2 bases from V and 5 bases from J, leaving 18 bases between. Germline V CDR1 and CDR2: SEHNR, FQNEAQ (reference sequence). The CDR3 protein is CASSLWGRTEHTGELFF. The CDR3 DNA reads TGTGCCAGCAGCTTATGGGGGAGGACAGAGCATACCGGGGAGCTGTTTTTT.